This T cell receptor beta chain was observed in a study of T cell responses to AZD1222 COVID-19 vaccine (dated by TCRdb to the early 2020s). Concerning the study at large: TCR sequencing was performed for roughly 250 trial participants, of whom roughly 200 were given two doses of AZD1222 and around 26 were given two doses of MenACWY control vaccine. Trial participants were enrolled into age subgroups of 18-55, 56-69 and 70-plus years, which contained 148, 28 and 57 TCR-sequenced participants, respectively. General study outcomes and caveats: The vaccine-associated CD4 TCRs covered the entire spike protein, and the dominant responses fell in regions 160-218 and 743-854. Because no day 14 peak-response samples were available, repertoires were characterized only after the peak T cell response. Participants were mostly white British and included more females than males, and it was suggested by the authors that clonal diversity may have been underestimated. After two AZD1222 doses, spike-specific TCR breadth and depth were significantly higher than at day 0 and than in MenACWY recipients. Conclusions about previously exposed vaccinees are limited because only six or seven AZD1222 recipients were SARS-CoV-2 seropositive at baseline. Reportedly, close to half of the unique spike-specific TCRs recognized epitopes lying outside the regions that are mutated in the B.1.351 and B.1.1.7 variants. The 56-69-year group was small, and its depth increase did not reach significance, likely because of low power.

The germline V gene encodes CDR1 LNHNV and CDR2 YYDKDF (reference sequence). Trimming leaves V shorter by 1 base and J shorter by 1 base, with the junction holding 1 base beyond the gene matches. Taken from cysteine to phenylalanine, the CDR3 has 15 residues. The DNA shown is the 45-base CDR3, in frame from base 1. Points on this clone: No cognate antigen has been identified for it. Within one base of it there is no much larger clone, and no base qualities were kept.

Per the publication, the time point label means: about 28 days (+/-7) after the second vaccine dose. Because spike-specific TCR depth and breadth did not differ between the two schedules, AZD1222 recipients who got a second dose at roughly 4 weeks were pooled with those who got a second dose at roughly 12 weeks. The vaccinee samples were drawn from two UK trials, COV001 and COV002, one of which was a single-blind randomized controlled phase 2/3 trial testing AZD1222 (ChAdOx1 nCoV-19) in healthy adults. Trial participant PBMC samples were collected at day 0 and day 28 after the second dose for TCRbeta chain sequencing. The CDR3 regions of human TCRbeta chains were analyzed by immunosequencing. The study's own analysis went as follows. Repertoire TCRs were matched against a reference library of SARS-CoV-2-specific TCRs generated with the MIRA antigen-specificity platform. Breadth meant the fraction of unique TCRs that were SARS-CoV-2-associated, whereas depth meant the fraction of total T cells that were SARS-CoV-2-associated. Using the MIRA data, each spike-specific TCR was assigned both to the spike region to which the TCR was reactive and to a CD4 or CD8 class. Log10-transformed breadth and depth values were compared by one-way ANOVA with Sidak's multiple comparisons tests. Held by TCRdb, this immuneACCESS table contains in-frame sequences only and omits some clones. Under half of the omission traces to an unresolved V gene where checked; the cause of the rest is unknown. That table is the source of V, J and clone size, and D and trimming were worked out from the DNA. The sample table shows 50,000 or so clones, and roughly 90% are seen once. In total, the top ten clones hold less than 6% of the sample.

The rearranged segments are TRBV15 and TRBJ2-7; TRBD1 aligns with 10 central bases. The clonotype originates from an adult who received the AZD1222 COVID-19 vaccine. The sequencing used peripheral blood, collected 28 days after the second AZD1222 dose. CDR3 loop: CATSRGQGASYEQYF. In nucleotide form, the sequence is TGTGCCACCAGCAGAGGACAGGGGGCTTCCTACGAGCAGTACTTC.